The 18 T cell receptor beta chains below come from one sample, sequenced in a study of T cell repertoires in cytomegalovirus infection. TCRdb processed the reads anew with MiXCR; each CDR3 protein has one entry. Here the sample spans some 400,000 distinct CDR3 sequences, 18% being singletons. Sequenced input: PBMCs. Receptor source: a human donor in good health (CMV status not recorded). Some clones in this sample may be carry-over from other donors' samples.

This clonotype was counted a few times. This sequence joins TRBV6-1 and TRBJ2-5, with 7 bases aligning to TRBD2. This CDR3 has 14 amino acids. V dropped 5 bases and J dropped 4; count of bases not matched to a gene: 7. Looked up from germline, CDR1 is MNHNS and CDR2 is SASEGT. The CDR3, as DNA: TGTGCCAGCAGTTTAGCAGCGGGAATAGAGACCCAGTACTTC. Its protein product is CASSLAAGIETQYF.

This clonotype was detected many times. CDR3 loop: CASRGPGQGGYEQYF. CDR3 nucleotide sequence: TGTGCCAGTAGGGGCCCCGGACAGGGAGGCTACGAGCAGTACTTC. V usage is TRBV19 and J usage is TRBJ2-7, with 8 bases fitting TRBD1. V shed 6 bases, J shed 3 bases, and the junction held 10 bases outside the gene matches. The CDR3 sequence is 15 residues long. Germline V gives CDR1 LNHDA, CDR2 SQIVND (reference sequence).

This chain uses TRBV12-3 or TRBV12-4 with TRBJ1-1; a weak D match, TRBD1 (5 bases). This CDR3 region has 15 residues. The V end lost 3 bases, the J end lost 5 bases, and 16 bases lay between the germline ends. The DNA of the CDR3 is TGTGCCAGCAGTTTCGGGTCAATCTGGGGGACTGAAGCTTTCTTT. It specifies CASSFGSIWGTEAFF.

In its sample, this clonotype was seen many times. Here the CDR3 DNA reads TGTGCCAGCAGCTTCCACCTAGCGGGGGGGAGGAATGAGCAGTTCTTC. This encodes CASSFHLAGGRNEQFF. V usage is TRBV12-3 or TRBV12-4 and J usage is TRBJ2-1; 12 bases fit TRBD2. J gave up 7 bases and V 6 bases, and 10 bases lay outside the gene matches. The CDR3 has 16 amino acids.

V is TRBV6-6 and J is TRBJ2-1, with D hard to call. V was shortened by 0 bases and J by 4 bases, with 4 bases between the two germline ends. The germline CDR1 and CDR2 sequences are MNHNY and SVGAGI (reference sequence). The CDR3 length is 13 residues. The CDR3 DNA sequence: TGTGCCAGCAGTTACTCAGATTACAATGAGCAGTTCTTC. Translating it yields CASSYSDYNEQFF.

Notes on this clonotype: Just one base apart from a much larger clone, this may be a read error. The V gene is TRBV7-2, the J gene TRBJ2-2; D unresolved. Germline V lookup: CDR1 SGHTA, CDR2 FQGNSA. The CDR3 is 14 residues long. The V end lost 7 bases, the J end lost 1 base, and 10 bases lay between the germline ends. In DNA, the CDR3 is TGTGCCAGCAACCGGAGCGAGAACACCGGGGAGCTGTTTTTT. This codes for CASNRSENTGELFF.

This clonotype was picked up a small number of times. DNA of the CDR3: TGCAGTGCTAGAGATGGGGAAGCAGCCCCAGATACGCAGTATTTT. Translated, it gives CSARDGEAAPDTQYF. The chain couples TRBV20-1 to TRBJ2-3; D gene ambiguous. With 0 bases removed from V and 4 bases from J, the gap between germline ends came to 14 bases. The CDR3 extends over 15 amino acids. Germline CDR1 reads DFQATT; CDR2 reads SNEGSKA (reference sequence).

The V call is TRBV2, the J call TRBJ1-6; D might be TRBD1 (5 bases). With 3 bases removed from V and 10 bases from J, the gap between germline ends came to 16 bases. The CDR3 contains 15 residues. Germline CDR1 is SNHLY and CDR2 is FYNNEI. In nucleotides, the CDR3 is TGTGCCAGCAGTGACGGTCCCCCCAAGGGGTCACCCCTCCACTTT. Amino acid sequence: CASSDGPPKGSPLHF. Filled out from reference TRBV2 and TRBJ1-6, the complete variable domain reads EPEVTQTPSHQVTQMGQEVILRCVPISNHLYFYWYRQILGQKVEFLVSFYNNEISEKSEIFDDQFSVERPDGSNFTLKIRSTKLEDSAMYFCASSDGPPKGSPLHFGNGTRLTVT.

This clonotype has at least ten counts. The chain is built from TRBV7-2 and TRBJ2-7; the D gene is possibly TRBD1 (6 bases). Trimming left V 8 bases short and J 0 bases short, with 14 bases between. There are 14 residues in the CDR3. Germline CDR1 and CDR2: SGHTA and FQGNSA. The CDR3 loop reads CASAGGGSSYEQYF. CDR3 bases: TGTGCCAGCGCTGGGGGCGGAAGCTCCTACGAGCAGTACTTC.

This clonotype was counted between two and nine times. The CDR3: CASSSRTRSTDTQYF. CDR3 in DNA: TGTGCCAGCAGCTCCCGGACTCGTTCCACAGATACGCAGTATTTT. J is TRBJ2-3 and V is TRBV5-4; possibly TRBD2 for D (5 bases). The CDR3 is made up of 15 amino acids. Deletions cut 3 bases from V and 2 bases from J, with 13 bases between. Germline V gene data show CDR1 as SGHNT and CDR2 as YYREEE (reference sequence).

This chain uses TRBV5-1 with TRBJ2-1; 7 nucleotides match TRBD2. Germline trimming cut 4 bases from V and 8 bases from J; bases unmatched to any gene: 12. The CDR3 consists of 15 residues. The germline V gene encodes CDR1 SGHRS and CDR2 YFSETQ. CDR3 protein: CASSRGWGRADEQFF. In DNA, the CDR3 is TGCGCCAGCAGCCGGGGTTGGGGGAGGGCCGATGAGCAGTTCTTC. Supplemented by reference TRBV5-1 and TRBJ2-1, the full variable domain reads KAGVTQTPRYLIKTRGQQVTLSCSPISGHRSVSWYQQTPGQGLQFLFEYFSETQRNKGNFPGRFSGRQFSNSRSEMNVSTLELGDSALYLCASSRGWGRADEQFFGPGTRLTVL.

This clonotype occurred a few times. The rearrangement joins TRBV29-1 to TRBJ2-7; 10 nucleotides agree with TRBD1. With 4 bases clipped from V and 2 bases from J, the junction kept 5 bases outside the gene matches. CDR3 length: 14 residues. Germline CDR1 is SQVTM and CDR2 is ANQGSEA. CDR3 sequence (DNA): TGCAGCGTTGCCTGGGACAGGGGTGCCTACGAGCAGTACTTC. It codes for CSVAWDRGAYEQYF.

This clonotype has a single count. The V call is TRBV11-2, the J call TRBJ2-4, with no clear D. The length of the CDR3 is 14 residues. Germline-derived CDR1 and CDR2 are SGHAT and FQNNGV. V dropped 5 bases and J dropped 3 bases, with 11 bases sitting between them. CDR3 nucleotide sequence: TGTGCCAGCAGCCAGCCTTTCGTCAAAAACATTCAGTACTTC. This sequence encodes CASSQPFVKNIQYF.

This clonotype occurred a few times. This chain links TRBV4-1 with TRBJ1-2; D ambiguous. Germline V lookup: CDR1 MGHRA, CDR2 YSYEKL. The CDR3 is made up of 15 amino acids. Trimming cost V 3 bases and J 4 bases, with 15 bases left between them. The CDR3 spells CASSHLVSSSYGYTF. As DNA, the CDR3 is TGCGCCAGCAGCCATCTTGTATCGTCCTCCTATGGCTACACCTTC.

This rearrangement joins TRBV19 to TRBJ2-5; D remains ambiguous. This CDR3 spans 13 amino acids. The V and J ends lost 5 bases and 0 bases respectively, with 7 bases between them. The germline CDR1 and CDR2 sequences are LNHDA and SQIVND (reference sequence). The CDR3 region has the DNA TGTGCCAGTAGTTGGGCGGACCAAGAGACCCAGTACTTC. This gives the protein CASSWADQETQYF.

This clonotype was seen only once. The rearrangement uses TRBV27 and TRBJ2-1; D may be TRBD2 (6 bases). The CDR3 extends over 13 amino acids. The germline V and J ends were trimmed by 6 bases and 4 bases, with 10 bases remaining between them. CDR1 and CDR2 from the germline V gene are MNHEY and SMNVEV (reference sequence). The CDR3 sequence: CASRRDLYNEQFF. Written as DNA, the CDR3 is TGTGCCAGCAGGCGGGACTTGTACAATGAGCAGTTCTTC.

A few counts support this clonotype. The chain combines TRBV19 with TRBJ1-5; D is uncertain. Trimming stripped 4 bases from V and 7 bases from J, with 14 bases between. This CDR3 has 14 amino acids. Germline CDR1 LNHDA, CDR2 SQIVND (reference sequence). The CDR3 sequence is CASSTDTLGQPQHF. The CDR3 nucleotides read TGTGCCAGTAGTACCGACACCTTAGGGCAGCCCCAGCATTTT.

The rearrangement joins TRBV2 to TRBJ2-7, with 7 bases lining up with TRBD2. V dropped 8 bases and J dropped 5; count of bases not matched to a gene: 15. There are 15 residues in the CDR3. Germline CDR1 SNHLY, CDR2 FYNNEI. The CDR3 spells CASGPGGGSVHEQYF. CDR3 DNA: TGTGCCAGCGGACCTGGGGGAGGGTCGGTACACGAGCAGTACTTC.